This T cell receptor beta chain derives from a study of blood T cell repertoires in COVID-19. Study context: Collection of acute and convalescent COVID-19 samples took place in the United States, Italy and Spain. Nucleic acid was either cDNA or gDNA, and it came from T cells, B-cell-depleted T cells, or PBMCs.

This clone was detected once. The table came from immunoSEQ multiplex PCR; TCRdb's copy has only in-frame clones and leaves some out. The repertoire includes fewer than 200,000 clones, less than 85% of them detected once, and about 7% sits in the top ten. The length of the CDR3 is 16 residues. Between the trimmed V and J ends, which lost 2 bases and 5 bases, there was a span of 21 bases. Germline CDR1 reads SQVTM; CDR2 reads ANQGSEA. This rearrangement joins TRBV29-1 to TRBJ1-2; TRBD1 might be the D (6 bases). Sequenced material: peripheral blood. The TCR sequence derives from a human donor in a cohort sampled during active COVID-19. The CDR3 protein is CSVETRQGPGGYGYTF. Written as DNA, the CDR3 is TGCAGCGTTGAAACCCGCCAGGGGCCGGGGGGTTATGGCTACACCTTC.